This entry lists 27 T cell receptor beta chains sequenced from one sample in a study of T cell repertoires in cytomegalovirus infection. These receptors lack a known antigen. TCRdb redid the calling of the reads with MiXCR, one entry per CDR3 protein. Seen here are around 900,000 distinct CDR3 sequences, roughly 30% observed once, and the top ten hold under 15%. The source material was cultured CD8+ T cells from PBMCs, sampled from culture after CMV antigen stimulation. These receptors all come from a human donor in good health (CMV status not recorded). Some clones in this sample may be carry-over from other donors' samples.

The chain joins TRBV6-2 or TRBV6-3 to TRBJ2-3; 8 nucleotides match TRBD2. The V gene end was trimmed by 7 bases and the J gene end by 4 bases; junction bases not matched to a gene: 10. The CDR3 sequence is 15 residues long. CDR1 is MNHEY, CDR2 SVGEGT, per germline. CDR3 sequence (DNA): TGTGCCAGCATAGGGCGTTGGCGGGGGGCAGATACGCAGTATTTT. This translates into CASIGRWRGADTQYF.

The rearrangement joins TRBV6-2 or TRBV6-3 to TRBJ2-1, with a tentative D call TRBD2 (5 bases). Trimming shortened V by 5 bases and J by 6 bases, and 11 bases separated the two germline ends. This CDR3 has 13 residues. From germline, CDR1 is MNHEY and CDR2 SVGEGT. As DNA, the CDR3 is TGTGCCAGCAGTCCCGGGGAGACCAATGAGCAGTTCTTC. Protein sequence: CASSPGETNEQFF.

The chain has TRBV6-1 and TRBJ1-1; D might be TRBD1 (5 bases). The V gene's germline CDR1 is MNHNS and CDR2 SASEGT. Deletions cut 11 bases from V and 3 bases from J, with 16 bases between. The CDR3 is made up of 13 amino acids. CDR3 nucleotide sequence: TGTGCCGGCCAGTGGGGGAGTGACACTGAAGCTTTCTTT. Protein: CAGQWGSDTEAFF.

The rearrangement links TRBV5-4 to TRBJ1-5, with TRBD1 identical over 8 bases. The CDR3 sequence is 15 residues long. V shed 4 bases and J 4 bases; nucleotides not matched to a gene: 7. Germline V lookup: CDR1 SGHNT, CDR2 YYREEE (reference sequence). The CDR3 region has the DNA TGTGCCAGCAGCACCGCCGGGACAGGAAATCAGCCCCAGCATTTT. The encoded protein is CASSTAGTGNQPQHF. Full variable domain (rest looked up from reference TRBV5-4 and TRBJ1-5): ETGVTQSPTHLIKTRGQQVTLRCSSQSGHNTVSWYQQALGQGPQFIFQYYREEENGRGNFPPRFSGLQFPNYSSELNVNALELDDSALYLCASSTAGTGNQPQHFGDGTRLSIL.

This chain links TRBV15 with TRBJ1-2; 7 bases agree with TRBD1. In germline, CDR1 is LNHNV, CDR2 YYDKDF (reference sequence). With 0 bases clipped from V and 9 bases from J, the junction kept 10 bases outside the gene matches. This CDR3 has 15 residues. CDR3 protein: CATSRETGTERSYTF. In DNA, the CDR3 is TGTGCCACCAGCAGAGAGACAGGGACCGAACGTAGCTACACCTTC.

The chain has TRBV3-1 and TRBJ2-3, with 8 bases fitting TRBD2. The V segment lost 1 base and the J segment 2 bases; nucleotides outside the gene matches: 11. The CDR3 covers 18 residues. CDR1 is LGHDT and CDR2 is YNNKEL in the germline V gene (reference sequence). The CDR3 bases are TGTGCCAGCAGCCAAGTTGCGGGGGGTTCCTTTTCCACAGATACGCAGTATTTT. Amino acid sequence: CASSQVAGGSFSTDTQYF.

The rearrangement joins TRBV7-6 to TRBJ2-7; possible D gene TRBD1, 5 bases. V dropped 1 base and J dropped 6 bases, with 7 bases sitting between them. From germline, CDR1 is SGHVS and CDR2 FNYEAQ. This CDR3 has 12 residues. CDR3 sequence reads: CASSLGGLEQYF. CDR3 DNA: TGTGCCAGCAGCTTAGGGGGCCTCGAGCAGTACTTC.

This chain links TRBV20-1 with TRBJ2-1; TRBD2 matches 13 bases. Looked up from germline, CDR1 is DFQATT and CDR2 is SNEGSKA (reference sequence). The junction had 11 bases not matched to a gene; V was cut back by 6 bases and J by 9 bases. The CDR3 extends over 15 amino acids. CDR3 sequence (DNA): TGCAGTGCCAGCGTTGGACTAGCGGGGGTTCGTGAGCAGTTCTTC. Translated, it gives CSASVGLAGVREQFF.

The sample holds a few counts of this clonotype. The CDR3, as DNA: TGTGCCACCAGCAGAGTTGGACAGTTAGTTAACTATGGCTACACCTTC. Translation gives CATSRVGQLVNYGYTF. The chain links TRBV15 to TRBJ1-2, with a weak D call TRBD1 (6 bases). CDR1 and CDR2 from the germline V gene are LNHNV and YYDKDF (reference sequence). Deletions cut 1 base from V and 1 base from J, with 13 bases between. The CDR3 extends over 16 amino acids. The whole variable domain, filled in from reference TRBV15 and TRBJ1-2, reads DAMVIQNPRYQVTQFGKPVTLSCSQTLNHNVMYWYQQKSSQAPKLLFHYYDKDFNNEADTPDNFQSRRPNTSFCFLDIRSPGLGDTAMYLCATSRVGQLVNYGYTFGSGTRLTVV.

This chain joins TRBV4-1 and TRBJ1-1; D perhaps matches TRBD1 (5 bases). The CDR3 runs to 18 residues. V was clipped by 3 bases and J by 1 base, with 21 bases between them. The germline CDR1 and CDR2 sequences are MGHRA and YSYEKL. CDR3 DNA: TGCGCCAGCAGCCACCCTTGGGGATCCGACAGACCGAACACTGAAGCTTTCTTT. Protein product: CASSHPWGSDRPNTEAFF.

This clonotype was counted a few times. The chain is built from TRBV3-1 and TRBJ2-3; 11 bases line up with TRBD2. The CDR3 runs to 16 residues. After removal of 4 bases from V and 6 bases from J, the junction contained 9 bases not matched to a gene. Germline V gene data show CDR1 as LGHDT and CDR2 as YNNKEL (reference sequence). The CDR3 bases are TGTGCCAGCAGCCCCGTCCGGGGACTAGCGGTGGATACGCAGTATTTT. Its translation is CASSPVRGLAVDTQYF.

Regarding this clonotype: It may be a read error: a sequence one base away is much more abundant. The rearrangement joins TRBV7-6 to TRBJ2-5; D not resolved. The CDR3 contains 12 residues. The V gene's germline CDR1 is SGHVS and CDR2 FNYEAQ. The CDR3 sequence is CVVRAPVETQYF. CDR3 DNA: TGTGTCGTGAGAGCTCCGGTTGAGACCCAGTACTTC.

The table lists this clonotype with a few counts. Given a much more abundant clone one base away, this may be a read error. The gene calls are TRBV6-5 and TRBJ1-2; 7 bases line up with TRBD1. From germline, CDR1 is MNHEY and CDR2 SVGAGI. The CDR3 loop spans 14 amino acids. The V and J ends lost 6 bases and 0 bases, in that order; junction bases with no gene match: 4. This chain's CDR3 is CASSHRGSNYGYTF. CDR3 nucleotide sequence: TGTGCCAGCAGCCACAGGGGATCTAACTATGGCTACACCTTC.

The chain recombines TRBV19 with TRBJ2-1, with a possible D match to TRBD2 (5 bases). Germline V lookup: CDR1 LNHDA, CDR2 SQIVND (reference sequence). Trimming took 7 bases from V and 5 from J, leaving 21 bases between them. CDR3 length: 16 residues. CDR3: CASTVRLAYPHNEQFF. In DNA, the CDR3 is TGTGCCAGTACCGTCCGCTTAGCGTATCCCCACAATGAGCAGTTCTTC.

In this sample, this clonotype turned up many times. The chain joins TRBV12-3 or TRBV12-4 to TRBJ1-5, with 10 bases lining up with TRBD1. There are 20 residues in the CDR3. V lost 5 bases and J lost 2; bases outside the gene matches: 18. The CDR3 region is CASSQAAGTGDTRGNQPQHF. CDR3 DNA sequence: TGTGCCAGCAGTCAAGCGGCGGGGACAGGGGACACCAGGGGCAATCAGCCCCAGCATTTT.

To note about this clonotype: A read error may be the cause here, since a much bigger clone is one base away. The rearrangement joins TRBV28 to TRBJ2-5; 7 bases line up with TRBD1. V lost 7 bases, J lost 1 base, and 3 bases stayed unmatched. This CDR3 region has 13 residues. Germline V lookup: CDR1 MDHEN, CDR2 SYDVKM. For the CDR3, the DNA is TGTGCCAGCAACCGACAGGGCCAAGAGACCCAGTACTTC. It codes for CASNRQGQETQYF.

This clonotype was observed many times. The CDR3 protein is CASSSTGLANTGELFF. In DNA, the CDR3 is TGTGCCAGCAGCTCAACCGGACTAGCGAACACCGGGGAGCTGTTTTTT. The gene calls are TRBV7-3 and TRBJ2-2; 7 positions match TRBD2. Trimming cost V 4 bases and J 0 bases; bases outside gene matches: 5. The CDR3 has 16 amino acids. CDR1 and CDR2 from the germline V gene are SGHTA and FQGTGA.

The genes are TRBV10-3 and TRBJ2-1; TRBD2 might be the D (5 bases). The CDR3 spans 17 residues. V was shortened by 2 bases and J by 4 bases, with 18 bases between the two germline ends. The germline CDR1 and CDR2 sequences are ENHRY and SYGVKD. The CDR3 region has the DNA TGTGCCATCAGTGAGAGGGCAGGCGGAGGAGTATACAATGAGCAGTTCTTC. Translating it yields CAISERAGGGVYNEQFF.

This clonotype has more than one count but fewer than ten. The V and J genes are TRBV5-1 and TRBJ2-7, with TRBD1 matching 10 bases. Per the germline V gene, CDR1 is SGHRS and CDR2 is YFSETQ. Trimming removed 4 bases from V and 4 bases from J; junction bases left unmatched: 14. This CDR3 region has 17 residues. CDR3 residues: CASSTKTPGQGGYEQYF. The CDR3 DNA sequence: TGCGCCAGCAGCACCAAAACTCCCGGACAGGGGGGGTACGAGCAGTACTTC.

This chain links TRBV6-1 with TRBJ2-7, with D possibly matching TRBD1 (7 bases). This CDR3 spans 16 amino acids. V was clipped by 4 bases and J by 0 bases, with 16 bases between them. Germline CDR1 and CDR2: MNHNS and SASEGT. DNA of the CDR3: TGTGCCAGCAGTGCTTACCACAGGGGAGGCTCCTACGAGCAGTACTTC. Translating gives CASSAYHRGGSYEQYF.

The CDR3 bases are TGTGTCAGCAGTTACTCGGACAGGCGCGAGCAGTACGTC. Protein product: CVSSYSDRREQYV. V and J are TRBV6-6 and TRBJ2-7, with 7 nucleotides matching TRBD1. Per the germline V gene, CDR1 is MNHNY and CDR2 is SVGAGI (reference sequence). This CDR3 contains 13 residues.

DNA of the CDR3: TGTGCCAGCAGCTACCGGACAGGGGGTGTCTATGGCTACACCTTC. The encoded protein is CASSYRTGGVYGYTF. The rearrangement uses TRBV7-8 and TRBJ1-2, with 10 bases matching TRBD1. The germline V gene has CDR1 SGHVS and CDR2 FQNEAQ. V lost 4 bases and J lost 4; bases outside the gene matches: 6. The CDR3 length is 15 residues.

This clonotype was counted a few times. V gene TRBV6-5 combines with J gene TRBJ2-1; 7 bases fit TRBD1. The ends lost 7 bases at V and 6 bases at J; junction bases unmatched: 6. The CDR3 runs 13 residues. CDR1 MNHEY and CDR2 SVGAGI come from the germline V gene. CDR3 residues: CASTNRQGNEQFF. The DNA of the CDR3 is TGTGCCAGCACCAATCGACAGGGCAATGAGCAGTTCTTC.

The chain has TRBV5-1 and TRBJ2-3; maybe TRBD2 (5 bases). The germline V gene has CDR1 SGHRS and CDR2 YFSETQ. The CDR3 spans 17 residues. Trimming took off 0 bases at V and 0 bases at J, with 14 bases between the two ends. CDR3 sequence: CASSLAGWSSSTDTQYF. In nucleotides, the CDR3 is TGCGCCAGCAGCTTGGCGGGATGGAGCTCTAGCACAGATACGCAGTATTTT.

This chain joins TRBV4-2 and TRBJ2-3; D could derive from TRBD1 or TRBD2 (5 bases each). Trimming left V 2 bases short and J 0 bases short, with 15 bases between. The CDR3 sequence is 17 residues long. Germline CDR1 is LGHNA and CDR2 is YNFKEQ. The CDR3 DNA sequence: TGTGCCAGCAGCCAACCCCCGAACCGGGACAGCACAGATACGCAGTATTTT. It translates to CASSQPPNRDSTDTQYF.

CDR3 in amino acids: CASKTPGQGIYEQYV. In DNA, the CDR3 is TGTGCCAGCAAAACACCGGGACAGGGGATTTACGAGCAGTACGTC. The chain links TRBV7-3 to TRBJ2-7, with 10 bases lining up with TRBD1. CDR3 size: 15 residues. Trimming took 7 bases from V and 4 from J; bases not matched to a gene: 10. The germline gives CDR1 SGHTA, CDR2 FQGTGA.

This clonotype was seen at least ten times. This chain connects TRBV7-2 to TRBJ2-7; TRBD2 might be the D (5 bases). The V and J ends lost 1 base and 5 bases respectively, with 18 bases between them. The CDR3 contains 16 residues. CDR1 and CDR2 from the germline V gene are SGHTA and FQGNSA. DNA of the CDR3: TGTGCCAGCAGCTTAGGCGGGTGGACCCCCTTCCACGAGCAGTACGTC. Protein sequence: CASSLGGWTPFHEQYV.